This is a list of T cell receptor beta chains from one sample in a study of vaccination and CD4 T cells after COVID-19. TCRdb reprocessed the PCR reads with MiXCR, giving one entry per CDR3 protein. This table has around 15,000 distinct CDR3 sequences, 40% to 50% appearing once. Their target antigens are unknown. The sample comprised CD4+ T cells from blood, cultured in vitro. These receptors originate from a human donor who had recovered from COVID-19. The CDR3 runs from the conserved cysteine through the conserved F or W. A D gene is named only where the DNA matches it firmly. Clone sizes are given selectively: once, few, many, or a class where the clone is expanded.

TRBV19	few	TRBJ2-5	-	CASSTGPGKETQYF	TGTGCCAGTAGTACCGGACCGGGAAAAGAGACCCAGTACTTC
TRBV19	-	TRBJ1-5	TRBD1	CASSTGTGGRQPQHF	TGTGCCAGTAGCACAGGGACAGGGGGTCGTCAGCCCCAGCATTTT
TRBV27	few	TRBJ2-7	-	CASSPGWLSKTYEQYF	TGTGCCAGCAGCCCAGGCTGGTTAAGTAAGACCTACGAGCAGTACTTC
TRBV7-8	-	TRBJ1-6	-	CASSLTGLSPLHF	TGTGCCAGCAGCCTTACAGGACTTTCACCCCTCCACTTT
TRBV6-1	-	TRBJ2-2	-	CASSPMGTNTGELFF	TGTGCCAGCTCCCCTATGGGGACGAACACCGGGGAGCTGTTTTTT
TRBV18	-	TRBJ2-5	-	CASSPGDVETQYF	TGTGCCAGCTCACCGGGGGATGTGGAGACCCAGTACTTC
TRBV19	-	TRBJ2-3	-	CASSIGRDHGDTQYF	TGTGCCAGTAGTATAGGTCGGGACCACGGGGATACGCAGTATTTT
TRBV20-1	-	TRBJ1-5	TRBD1	CSARDLKKGAPDQPQHF	TGCAGTGCTAGAGATCTCAAAAAGGGGGCGCCTGATCAGCCCCAGCATTTT
TRBV19	-	TRBJ2-1	TRBD2	CASSTTSGITMKQFF	TGTGCCAGTAGTACGACTAGCGGGATAACAATGAAGCAGTTCTTC
TRBV7-8	-	TRBJ2-7	-	CASSDFRGEQYF	TGTGCCAGCAGCGACTTCCGGGGCGAGCAGTACTTC
TRBV5-1	-	TRBJ2-5	-	CASSLGTGGETQYF	TGCGCCAGCAGCCTAGGGACCGGGGGAGAGACCCAGTACTTC
TRBV21-1	-	TRBJ2-1	-	CASSRDRVRRVGLDDKFF	TGTGCCAGCAGCAGGGACAGGGTTAGACGTGTAGGACTAGATGATAAGTTCTTC
TRBV10-2	few	TRBJ1-1	-	CAASEMRANEAFF	TGCGCCGCATCAGAGATGAGGGCGAATGAAGCTTTCTTT
TRBV6-1	few	TRBJ1-1	-	CASIVNRGNTEAFF	TGTGCCAGCATAGTGAATCGGGGGAACACTGAAGCTTTCTTT
TRBV2	few	TRBJ1-6	TRBD1	CARRNIRDSTNSPLHF	TGTGCCCGAAGAAATATCCGGGACAGTACTAATTCACCCCTCCACTTT
TRBV7-8	-	TRBJ1-2	-	CASSLVGQFLSANYGYTF	TGTGCCAGCAGCTTAGTCGGACAGTTTCTCTCAGCTAACTATGGCTACACCTTC
TRBV20-1	-	TRBJ1-5	-	CSASQHGGGANNQPQHF	TGCAGTGCTAGTCAGCATGGAGGGGGGGCCAACAATCAGCCCCAGCATTTT
TRBV24-1	few	TRBJ2-2	-	CATSDYRDTGELFF	TGTGCCACCAGTGATTACAGGGACACCGGGGAGCTGTTTTTT
TRBV30	few	TRBJ1-1	-	CAWMPVGRNTEAFF	TGTGCCTGGATGCCGGTCGGGAGGAACACTGAAGCTTTCTTT
TRBV12-3/TRBV12-4	few	TRBJ1-5	TRBD1	CASSPDRGNQPQHF	TGTGCCAGCAGCCCCGACAGGGGAAATCAGCCCCAGCATTTT
TRBV28	-	TRBJ2-3	-	CASSSRWGTDTQYF	TGTGCCAGCAGTTCTAGGTGGGGCACAGATACGCAGTATTTT
TRBV7-2	-	TRBJ2-5	-	CASSRGSAAETQYF	TGTGCCAGCAGCCGGGGCAGTGCGGCAGAGACCCAGTACTTC
TRBV20-1	-	TRBJ2-1	TRBD2	CSASAPPGLAGGNINEQFF	TGCAGTGCTAGCGCACCGCCGGGACTAGCGGGAGGGAATATCAATGAGCAGTTCTTC
TRBV19	few	TRBJ2-1	-	CASSIPPLPGVEQFF	TGTGCCAGTAGTATACCCCCCTTGCCGGGGGTGGAGCAGTTCTTC
TRBV28	-	TRBJ1-2	-	CASTGTSYGYTF	TGTGCCAGCACAGGGACCAGCTATGGCTACACCTTC
TRBV29-1	-	TRBJ2-1	TRBD2	CSQSSGSSYNEQFF	TGCAGCCAATCTAGCGGAAGCTCCTACAATGAGCAGTTCTTC
TRBV20-1	-	TRBJ1-1	-	CSARDLGSNTEAFF	TGCAGTGCTAGAGATTTGGGGTCGAACACTGAAGCTTTCTTT
TRBV7-6	few	TRBJ1-1	-	CASTLQGNTEAFF	TGTGCCAGCACCTTACAGGGGAACACTGAAGCTTTCTTT
TRBV10-3	few	TRBJ2-3	TRBD2	CAISPASGLTTDTQYF	TGTGCCATCAGTCCTGCTAGCGGGTTGACGACAGATACGCAGTATTTT
TRBV7-8	few	TRBJ2-2	-	CASSTTGNTGELFF	TGTGCCAGCAGCACAACAGGGAACACCGGGGAGCTGTTTTTT
TRBV4-3	-	TRBJ2-5	TRBD2	CASSLLAGDETQYF	TGCGCCAGCAGCTTACTAGCGGGAGATGAGACCCAGTACTTC
TRBV4-1	-	TRBJ2-5	-	CASSQGQRSQETQYF	TGCGCCAGCAGCCAAGGCCAGAGATCCCAAGAGACCCAGTACTTC
TRBV15	-	TRBJ1-5	-	CATSRDRGEPQHF	TGTGCCACCAGCAGAGATCGGGGAGAGCCCCAGCATTTT
TRBV20-1	few	TRBJ2-3	TRBD2	CSARSQREADTQYF	TGCAGTGCTAGATCCCAGCGGGAGGCAGATACGCAGTATTTT
TRBV6-2/TRBV6-3	-	TRBJ1-5	TRBD1	CASSYWRQGRQPQHF	TGTGCCAGCAGCTACTGGCGACAGGGTCGTCAGCCCCAGCATTTT
TRBV29-1	-	TRBJ1-3	-	CSVVAGPGNTIYF	TGCAGCGTTGTCGCAGGGCCCGGAAACACCATATATTTT
TRBV20-1	-	TRBJ1-1	-	CSASGGINTEAFF	TGCAGTGCTAGTGGGGGGATTAACACTGAAGCTTTCTTT
TRBV18	-	TRBJ2-3	-	CASSHVITDTQYF	TGTGCCAGCTCACACGTAATCACAGATACGCAGTATTTT
TRBV28	-	TRBJ2-3	TRBD1	CASSSGQSTDTQYF	TGTGCCAGCAGTTCGGGACAGAGCACAGATACGCAGTATTTT
TRBV7-8	few	TRBJ1-5	-	CASSFVENQPQHF	TGTGCCAGCAGCTTTGTAGAGAATCAGCCCCAGCATTTT
TRBV29-1	-	TRBJ1-5	-	CSVRQGEDQPQHF	TGCAGCGTTCGGCAGGGTGAGGATCAGCCCCAGCATTTT
TRBV20-1	few	TRBJ2-3	TRBD2	CSASPGTTRTDTQYF	TGCAGTGCTAGTCCCGGGACTACCAGGACAGATACGCAGTATTTT